This entry lists 16 T cell receptor beta chains sequenced from one sample in a study of shared clonotypes between healthy human individuals. Some clones are missing from TCRdb's copy, which holds only in-frame ones; the method was immunoSEQ multiplex PCR. Altogether about 980,000 clones are present, over 75% being singletons, with the ten largest covering roughly 1.5%. The sequenced material came from memory CD4+ T cells sorted from blood. Noted subset: CD45RA-negative fraction. The receptor set was obtained from a man between 18 and 35 years old in good health.

CDR3 protein: CAISEYRSVDTQYF. The CDR3 DNA reads as TGTGCCATCAGTGAGTACCGGTCGGTAGATACGCAGTATTTT. This rearrangement joins TRBV10-3 to TRBJ2-3; no clear D gene. Germline loops: CDR1 ENHRY, CDR2 SYGVKD. This CDR3 is 14 amino acids long. V was clipped by 1 base and J by 5 bases, with 10 bases between them.

This chain connects TRBV7-9 to TRBJ2-3; the match to TRBD1 covers 9 bases. CDR1 SEHNR and CDR2 FQNEAQ come from the germline V gene (reference sequence). Losses at the gene ends were 5 bases for V and 3 bases for J; bases not matched to a gene: 9. This CDR3 is 16 amino acids long. The CDR3 bases are TGTGCCAGCAGCAAGGGGACAGGGACTTCGACAGATACGCAGTATTTT. Translating gives CASSKGTGTSTDTQYF.

Worth noting for this clone: The junction departs from germline at one end; a sequencing error may be responsible. This sequence joins TRBV5-1 and TRBJ1-2; 9 positions match TRBD1. The CDR3 is 13 residues long. Germline CDR1 reads SGHRS; CDR2 reads YFSETQ. The chain's CDR3 is CASSAPGTGHYKF. The CDR3 DNA sequence: TGCGCCAGCAGCGCCCCCGGGACAGGGCACTACAAATTC.

This clone was seen a few times. The rearrangement uses TRBV25-1 and TRBJ1-4; D possibly corresponds to TRBD1 (5 bases). The germline V and J ends were trimmed by 1 base and 2 bases, with 14 bases remaining between them. This CDR3 has 17 amino acids. The V gene's germline CDR1 is MGHDK and CDR2 SYGVNS. As DNA, the CDR3 is TGTGCCAGCAGTGAATTTCGGGCAGGGTGGACTAATGAAAAACTGTTTTTT. This codes for CASSEFRAGWTNEKLFF.

The chain links TRBV4-1 to TRBJ2-1, with 11 bases lining up with TRBD1. CDR3 size: 16 residues. Germline values: CDR1 MGHRA, CDR2 YSYEKL. Trimming removed 3 bases from V and 6 bases from J; junction bases left unmatched: 7. The DNA of the CDR3 is TGCGCCAGCAGCCAGAAATCCGGGACAGGGGGCAATGAGCAGTTCTTC. This codes for CASSQKSGTGGNEQFF.

The genes are TRBV11-2 and TRBJ1-3, with TRBD1 matching over 8 bases. The CDR3 totals 17 residues. CDR1 and CDR2 from the germline V gene are SGHAT and FQNNGV. The V gene end was trimmed by 7 bases and the J gene end by 5 bases; junction bases not matched to a gene: 16. CDR3 residues: CASTPLAIRQGRNTIYF. The CDR3 bases are TGTGCCAGCACCCCCCTCGCTATCCGACAGGGGAGAAACACCATATATTTT.

This clone was seen a handful of times. The chain is built from TRBV21-1 and TRBJ1-5. TRBV21-1 is assigned pseudogene status. The CDR3 loop spans 15 amino acids. DNA of the CDR3: TGTGCCAGCAGCAAATGGCCCAGGGGAGGTCAGCCCCAGCATTTT. Its protein product is CASSKWPRGGQPQHF.

This clone was picked up one time. This chain's CDR3 is CASSPQGAKETQYF. CDR3 bases: TGTGCCAGTAGTCCACAGGGGGCGAAAGAGACCCAGTACTTC. The J gene is TRBJ2-5, the V gene TRBV19; 9 bases align to TRBD1. Trimming at V came to 5 bases and at J to 3 bases, leaving 4 bases not matched to a gene. CDR3 length equals 14 residues. CDR1 is LNHDA and CDR2 is SQIVND in the germline V gene (reference sequence).

The chain carries TRBV11-2 and TRBJ2-2; 11 bases are a match to TRBD2. After removal of 5 bases from V and 0 bases from J, the junction contained 8 bases not matched to a gene. The CDR3 loop spans 18 amino acids. Germline CDR1 SGHAT, CDR2 FQNNGV. In DNA form, the CDR3 reads TGTGCCAGCAGCGCCCGACTTAGCGGGGGGGCGAACACCGGGGAGCTGTTTTTT. The encoded protein is CASSARLSGGANTGELFF.

The chain employs TRBV28 and TRBJ1-6; 10 bases fit TRBD1. Looked up from germline, CDR1 is MDHEN and CDR2 is SYDVKM. With V trimmed by 2 bases and J by 9 bases, 1 base remained unmatched. This CDR3 spans 14 amino acids. CDR3 loop: CASSLGDRGSPLHF. The CDR3 DNA reads TGTGCCAGCAGTTTAGGGGACAGGGGTTCACCCCTCCACTTT.

The CDR3 spells CASSLTGGNEQYF. The CDR3 DNA is TGTGCCAGCAGCTTAACGGGGGGTAACGAGCAGTACTTC. This chain joins TRBV7-9 and TRBJ2-7; the match to TRBD2 covers 7 bases. The CDR3 is 13 amino acids. Trimming took 2 bases from V and 5 from J; bases not matched to a gene: 3. Germline lookup yields CDR1 SEHNR and CDR2 FQNEAQ (reference sequence).

The sample holds a few counts of this clone. In nucleotides, the CDR3 is TGTGCCAGCAGCTTGTTTCCGGCGAACACCGGGGAGCTGTTTTTT. Translation gives CASSLFPANTGELFF. This sequence joins TRBV7-3 and TRBJ2-2; D gene unclear. V lost 3 bases, J lost 0 bases, and 8 bases lay in between. Germline loops: CDR1 SGHTA, CDR2 FQGTGA. The CDR3 spans 15 residues. The full variable domain, rest sourced from reference TRBV7-3 and TRBJ2-2, is GAGVSQTPSNKVTEKGKYVELRCDPISGHTALYWYRQSLGQGPEFLIYFQGTGAADDSGLPNDRFFAVRPEGSVSTLKIQRTERGDSAVYLCASSLFPANTGELFFGEGSRLTVL.

This clone has only a few counts. This chain joins TRBV12-5 and TRBJ2-7, with a possible D match to TRBD1 (7 bases). Germline assignment: CDR1 LGHNT and CDR2 FRNRAP. The V gene lost 3 bases and the J gene lost 1 base, with 13 bases spanning the gap. The CDR3 sequence is 15 residues long. Here the CDR3 reads CASGFTRDRSYEQYF. CDR3 DNA sequence: TGTGCTAGTGGTTTCACGCGGGACAGATCCTACGAGCAGTACTTC.

This chain connects TRBV6-6 to TRBJ1-5, with no clear D. The V gene lost 4 bases and the J gene lost 3 bases, with 10 bases spanning the gap. The CDR3 totals 14 residues. CDR1 is MNHNY, CDR2 SVGAGI, per germline (reference sequence). Here the CDR3 reads CASSLDRPNQPQHF. For the CDR3, the DNA is TGTGCCAGCAGTTTGGACCGCCCCAATCAGCCCCAGCATTTT.

Notes on this clone: Other DNA variants within this sample encode the same CDR3. This chain connects TRBV6-5 to TRBJ2-7, with D unresolved. CDR1 and CDR2 from the germline V gene are MNHEY and SVGAGI. V lost 3 bases, J lost 4 bases, and 10 bases lay in between. This CDR3 has 13 residues. CDR3 in amino acids: CASSYSGDYEQYF. CDR3 sequence (DNA): TGTGCCAGCAGTTATAGTGGTGATTACGAGCAGTACTTC.

The chain carries TRBV28 and TRBJ2-7; TRBD1 might be the D (5 bases). The CDR3 consists of 16 residues. Deletions cut 3 bases from V and 6 bases from J, with 21 bases between. Germline CDR1 reads MDHEN; CDR2 reads SYDVKM. CDR3 residues: CASSFWSGQGSGEQYF. CDR3 DNA: TGTGCCAGCAGTTTTTGGTCTGGGCAGGGTAGTGGCGAGCAGTACTTC.